The clone carrying this T cell receptor beta chain was recorded only once. The data belong to a study of CD8+CD57+ T cells in acquired aplastic anemia. CDR3 length: 15 residues. Looked up from germline, CDR1 is DFQATT and CDR2 is SNEGSKA (reference sequence). J was trimmed by 5 bases and V by 6 bases; bases with no gene match: 6. The use of genomic DNA as template underpinned the TCR beta VDJ and CDR3 profiling. TCRdb used MiXCR to reprocess the reads, holding one entry per CDR3 protein. The sample lists approximately 300,000 distinct CDR3 sequences, roughly 59% seen once, with under 1.5% in the top ten. An expansion of CD8+CD57+ cells by flow cytometry had been shown in patients chosen for sequencing.

The rearrangement uses TRBV20-1 and TRBJ2-5, with 16 bases that match TRBD2. This TCR was recovered from a human donor with aplastic anemia. Material: sorted CD4+, CD8+, or CD8+CD57+ T cells (not recorded which) from PBMCs. Here the CDR3 reads CSAGTSGGALETQYF. CDR3 bases: TGCAGTGCGGGGACTAGCGGGGGGGCCCTCGAGACCCAGTACTTC.